The 20 T cell receptor beta chains listed next were all sequenced from one sample in a study of T cells in Graves' hyperthyroidism and ophthalmopathy. TCR beta CDR3 sequences were amplified from RNA transcripts. The TCR CDR3 first-round RT-PCR relied on the HTBI primer set. Each CDR3 protein gets one entry after TCRdb re-called the multiplex PCR reads with MiXCR. The sample shows about 420,000 distinct CDR3 sequences, around 14% of them seen only once. The specimen sequenced was blood. Source of these receptors: a woman younger than 30 with Graves' hyperthyroidism.

The chain combines TRBV20-1 with TRBJ2-5, with D possibly being TRBD1 (5 bases). This CDR3 is 16 amino acids long. CDR1 DFQATT and CDR2 SNEGSKA come from the germline V gene (reference sequence). V shed 4 bases and J shed 4 bases, with 22 bases lying between them. The CDR3, as DNA: TGCAGTGCTAACGCCAAAGTAGGGGTTAGGGCAGAGACCCAGTACTTC. It translates to CSANAKVGVRAETQYF.

This CDR3 reads CASSSGDSGQGVVTGELFF. CDR3 bases: TGTGCCAGCAGTTCCGGGGATTCGGGACAGGGGGTGGTCACCGGGGAGCTGTTTTTT. The rearrangement links TRBV12-3 or TRBV12-4 to TRBJ2-2; TRBD1 agrees at 11 bases. V shed 4 bases and J 4 bases; nucleotides not matched to a gene: 14. This CDR3 comprises 19 residues.

This clonotype was recorded many times. The V and J genes are TRBV11-2 and TRBJ2-1; 12 positions agree with TRBD2. V lost 5 bases and J lost 6; bases outside the gene matches: 5. CDR1 SGHAT and CDR2 FQNNGV come from the germline V gene. The CDR3 is 15 amino acids. In nucleotides, the CDR3 is TGTGCCAGCAGCATAGGACTAGCGGGGTCCAATGAGCAGTTCTTC. Translating it yields CASSIGLAGSNEQFF. The complete variable domain, with remaining parts taken from reference TRBV11-2 and TRBJ2-1, reads EAGVAQSPRYKIIEKRQSVAFWCNPISGHATLYWYQQILGQGPKLLIQFQNNGVVDDSQLPKDRFSAERLKGVDSTLKIQPAKLEDSAVYLCASSIGLAGSNEQFFGPGTRLTVL.

The V and J genes are TRBV10-1 and TRBJ2-2, with 15 bases aligning to TRBD2. CDR3 size: 18 residues. Germline V gene data show CDR1 as WNHNN and CDR2 as SYGVQD (reference sequence). V shed 3 bases and J 5 bases; nucleotides not matched to a gene: 7. CDR3 bases: TGCGCCAGCAGTGATGGACTAGCGGGGGGGCCGTTTACCGGGGAGCTGTTTTTT. Protein product: CASSDGLAGGPFTGELFF.

The chain joins TRBV19 to TRBJ2-3; D unclear. The CDR3 extends over 15 amino acids. V lost 7 bases to trimming and J lost 0 bases, with 14 bases between them. Germline assignment: CDR1 LNHDA and CDR2 SQIVND (reference sequence). The CDR3 spells CASTRVGPSTDTQYF. CDR3 nucleotide sequence: TGTGCCAGTACCCGGGTCGGGCCAAGCACAGATACGCAGTATTTT.

CDR3 DNA: TGCAGTGCCCCACCCTCGAGGGTAGGGGTCTACGAGCAGTACTTC. Protein product: CSAPPSRVGVYEQYF. The chain employs TRBV20-1 and TRBJ2-7, with D possibly called TRBD1 or TRBD2 (5 bases each). The V end lost 6 bases, the J end lost 3 bases, and 21 bases lay between the germline ends. Looked up from germline, CDR1 is DFQATT and CDR2 is SNEGSKA (reference sequence). The CDR3 has 15 residues.

The rearrangement uses TRBV27 and TRBJ1-6; 10 bases fit TRBD1. Germline lookup yields CDR1 MNHEY and CDR2 SMNVEV (reference sequence). After removal of 4 bases from V and 6 bases from J, the junction contained 6 bases not matched to a gene. CDR3 size: 16 residues. The DNA of the CDR3 is TGTGCCAGCAGTTATGAGACAGGGGGCTCTAATTCACCCCTCCACTTT. This codes for CASSYETGGSNSPLHF.

The sample holds many counts of this clonotype. V and J are TRBV12-3 or TRBV12-4 and TRBJ2-7, with D perhaps given as TRBD1 or TRBD2 (5 bases each). V shed 3 bases and J shed 2 bases, with 14 bases lying between them. The CDR3 contains 15 residues. As DNA, the CDR3 is TGTGCCAGCAGTTTCGGGGCGTGGAAAACCTACGAGCAGTACTTC. Protein: CASSFGAWKTYEQYF.

The chain combines TRBV6-2 or TRBV6-3 with TRBJ2-6, with TRBD1 matching over 7 bases. CDR1 is MNHEY, CDR2 SVGEGT, per germline. With 0 bases clipped from V and 0 bases from J, the junction kept 8 bases outside the gene matches. CDR3 size: 19 residues. CDR3 sequence reads: CASSYSSGTVFSGANVLTF. CDR3 DNA sequence: TGTGCCAGCAGTTACTCGTCCGGGACAGTCTTCTCTGGGGCCAACGTCCTGACTTTC.

This clonotype showed up many times. V gene TRBV28 combines with J gene TRBJ1-3; D might be TRBD1 (5 bases). Germline V CDR1 and CDR2: MDHEN, SYDVKM. With 5 bases removed from V and 0 bases from J, the gap between germline ends came to 11 bases. The CDR3 sequence is 15 residues long. CDR3 protein: CASSPTELSGNTIYF. CDR3 DNA: TGTGCCAGCAGTCCGACAGAACTCTCTGGAAACACCATATATTTT.

There are many counts of this clonotype. The J gene is TRBJ1-1, the V gene TRBV7-2, with no clear D. V was trimmed by 2 bases and J by 3 bases, leaving 10 bases between them. Germline V gene data show CDR1 as SGHTA and CDR2 as FQGNSA. CDR3 size: 14 residues. The CDR3 region is CASSLWQEHTEAFF. The CDR3 bases are TGTGCCAGCAGCTTATGGCAGGAGCACACTGAAGCTTTCTTT. Based on the CDR3 plus reference TRBV7-2 and TRBJ1-1, the full variable domain is GAGVSQSPSNKVTEKGKDVELRCDPISGHTALYWYRQSLGQGLEFLIYFQGNSAPDKSGLPSDRFSAERTGGSVSTLTIQRTQQEDSAVYLCASSLWQEHTEAFFGQGTRLTVV.

The chain has TRBV20-1 and TRBJ2-1; TRBD2 matches 9 bases. Germline CDR1 reads DFQATT; CDR2 reads SNEGSKA (reference sequence). The junction had 8 bases not matched to a gene; V was cut back by 4 bases and J by 1 base. The length of the CDR3 is 16 residues. CDR3 in DNA: TGCAGTGCTATCAGACTAGCGGAACCTTCCTACAATGAGCAGTTCTTC. Protein: CSAIRLAEPSYNEQFF.

This clonotype was counted ten times or more. This chain connects TRBV5-1 to TRBJ2-7; 10 bases map to TRBD1. Trimming took 5 bases from V and 4 from J; bases not matched to a gene: 12. Germline V gives CDR1 SGHRS, CDR2 YFSETQ. The CDR3 is made up of 16 amino acids. The CDR3 is CASRPSSTGGHYEQYF. The DNA for the CDR3 is TGCGCCAGCAGACCGTCCTCGACAGGGGGCCATTACGAGCAGTACTTC. Drawing the rest from reference TRBV5-1 and TRBJ2-7, the complete variable domain is KAGVTQTPRYLIKTRGQQVTLSCSPISGHRSVSWYQQTPGQGLQFLFEYFSETQRNKGNFPGRFSGRQFSNSRSEMNVSTLELGDSALYLCASRPSSTGGHYEQYFGPGTRLTVT.

The chain recombines TRBV12-3 or TRBV12-4 with TRBJ2-5; D may be TRBD1 or TRBD2 (6 bases each). The V gene lost 6 bases and the J gene lost 5 bases, with 22 bases spanning the gap. CDR3 length: 16 amino acids. The CDR3 region has the DNA TGTGCCAGCAGCACTAGGCTCCGGGGGCGCGGGGAGACCCAGTACTTC. Protein product: CASSTRLRGRGETQYF.

This clonotype was seen at least ten times. The gene calls are TRBV7-2 and TRBJ2-1; D uncertain. The CDR3 spans 12 residues. The V gene's germline CDR1 is SGHTA and CDR2 FQGNSA. Trimming removed 5 bases from V and 8 bases from J, with 10 bases in between. The CDR3, as DNA: TGTGCCAGCAGCGCGAAGATCCATGAGCAGTTCTTC. It translates to CASSAKIHEQFF.

The sample holds a few counts of this clonotype. The J gene is TRBJ2-7, the V gene TRBV9; D assignment may be TRBD1 or TRBD2 (5 bases each). Trimming removed 2 bases from V and 2 bases from J, with 11 bases in between. Germline-derived CDR1 and CDR2 are SGDLS and YYNGEE. This CDR3 spans 14 amino acids. CDR3 in DNA: TGTGCCAGCAGCGTCGGGACCCAACCCTACGAGCAGTACTTC. Residues: CASSVGTQPYEQYF.

At least ten counts were recorded for this clonotype. The chain uses TRBV7-3 and TRBJ1-1; 10 nucleotides align to TRBD1. Germline CDR1 and CDR2: SGHTA and FQGTGA. V was clipped by 4 bases and J by 4 bases; unmatched bases: 0. The CDR3 consists of 13 residues. The CDR3 here is CASSWTGGTEAFF. The CDR3 region has the DNA TGTGCCAGCAGCTGGACAGGGGGCACTGAAGCTTTCTTT.

This clonotype appeared many times. The chain has TRBV27 and TRBJ1-1; no reliable D call. The germline gives CDR1 MNHEY, CDR2 SMNVEV (reference sequence). The V and J ends lost 5 bases and 7 bases respectively, with 14 bases between them. The CDR3 extends over 13 amino acids. The CDR3 DNA is TGTGCCAGCAGTCCCTCTGGCCGAGGTGAAGCTTTCTTT. Protein sequence: CASSPSGRGEAFF.

This clonotype was seen many times. V gene TRBV3-1 combines with J gene TRBJ2-5; weak D call: TRBD2 (6 bases). Between the trimmed V and J ends, which lost 3 bases and 4 bases, there was a span of 6 bases. The CDR3 spans 12 residues. CDR1 is LGHDT and CDR2 is YNNKEL in the germline V gene (reference sequence). Here the CDR3 reads CASSQGGETQYF. The CDR3 DNA sequence: TGTGCCAGCAGCCAGGGAGGAGAGACCCAGTACTTC.

This rearrangement joins TRBV3-1 to TRBJ2-2, with TRBD2 matching over 11 bases. This CDR3 is 18 amino acids long. The J segment lost 0 bases and the V segment lost 1 base, leaving 4 bases of the junction unmatched. Germline values: CDR1 LGHDT, CDR2 YNNKEL (reference sequence). The DNA for the CDR3 is TGTGCCAGCAGCCAAGCAAGACTAGCGGGATCGAACACCGGGGAGCTGTTTTTT. As protein: CASSQARLAGSNTGELFF. The whole variable domain, filled in from reference TRBV3-1 and TRBJ2-2, reads DTAVSQTPKYLVTQMGNDKSIKCEQNLGHDTMYWYKQDSKKFLKIMFSYNNKELIINETVPNRFSPKSPDKAHLNLHINSLELGDSAVYFCASSQARLAGSNTGELFFGEGSRLTVL.